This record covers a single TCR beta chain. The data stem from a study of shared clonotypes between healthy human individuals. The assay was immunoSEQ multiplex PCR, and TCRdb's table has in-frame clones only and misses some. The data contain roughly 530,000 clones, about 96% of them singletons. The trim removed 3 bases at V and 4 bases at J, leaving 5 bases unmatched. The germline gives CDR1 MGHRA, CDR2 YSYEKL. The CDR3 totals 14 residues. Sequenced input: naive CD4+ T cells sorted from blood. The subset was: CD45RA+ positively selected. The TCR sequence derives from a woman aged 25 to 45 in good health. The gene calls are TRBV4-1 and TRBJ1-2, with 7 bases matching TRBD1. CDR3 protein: CASSQYRGSYGYTF. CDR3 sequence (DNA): TGCGCCAGCAGCCAGTACAGGGGAAGCTATGGCTACACCTTC.